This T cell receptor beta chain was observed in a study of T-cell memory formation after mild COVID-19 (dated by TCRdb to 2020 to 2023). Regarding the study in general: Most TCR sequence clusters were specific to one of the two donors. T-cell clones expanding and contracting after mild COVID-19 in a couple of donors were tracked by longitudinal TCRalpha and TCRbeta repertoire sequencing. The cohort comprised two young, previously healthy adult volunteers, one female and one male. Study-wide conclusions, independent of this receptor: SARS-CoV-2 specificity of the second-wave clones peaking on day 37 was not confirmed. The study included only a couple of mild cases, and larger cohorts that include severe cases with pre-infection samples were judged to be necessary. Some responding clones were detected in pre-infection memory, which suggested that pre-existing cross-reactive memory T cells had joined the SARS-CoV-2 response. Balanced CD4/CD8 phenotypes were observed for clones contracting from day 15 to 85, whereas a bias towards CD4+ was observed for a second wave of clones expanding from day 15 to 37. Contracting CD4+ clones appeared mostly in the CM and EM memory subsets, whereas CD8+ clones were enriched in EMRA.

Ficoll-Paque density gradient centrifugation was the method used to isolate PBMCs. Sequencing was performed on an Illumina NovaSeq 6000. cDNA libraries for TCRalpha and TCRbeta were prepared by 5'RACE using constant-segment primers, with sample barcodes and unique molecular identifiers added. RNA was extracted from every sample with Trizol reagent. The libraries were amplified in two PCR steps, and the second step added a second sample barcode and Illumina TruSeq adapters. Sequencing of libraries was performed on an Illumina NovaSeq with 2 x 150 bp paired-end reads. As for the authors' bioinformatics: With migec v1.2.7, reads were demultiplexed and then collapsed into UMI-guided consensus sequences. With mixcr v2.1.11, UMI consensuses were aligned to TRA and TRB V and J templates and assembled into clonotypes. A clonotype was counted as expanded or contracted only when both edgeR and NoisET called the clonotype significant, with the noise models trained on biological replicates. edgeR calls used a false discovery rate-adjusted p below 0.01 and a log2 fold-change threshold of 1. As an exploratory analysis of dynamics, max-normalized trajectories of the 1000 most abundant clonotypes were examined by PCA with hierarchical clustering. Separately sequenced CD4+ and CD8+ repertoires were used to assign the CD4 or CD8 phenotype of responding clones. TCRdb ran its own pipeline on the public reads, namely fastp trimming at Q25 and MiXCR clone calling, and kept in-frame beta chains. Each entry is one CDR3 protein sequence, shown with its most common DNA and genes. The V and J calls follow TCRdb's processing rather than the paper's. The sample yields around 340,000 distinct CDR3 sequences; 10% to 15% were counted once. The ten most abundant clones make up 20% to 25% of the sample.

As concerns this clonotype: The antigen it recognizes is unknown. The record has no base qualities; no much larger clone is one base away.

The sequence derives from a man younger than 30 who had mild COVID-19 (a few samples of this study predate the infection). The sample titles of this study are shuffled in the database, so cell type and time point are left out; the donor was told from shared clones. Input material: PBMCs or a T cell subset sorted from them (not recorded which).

The DNA sequence reads TGTGCCAGCAGCCAAATCCGGGATACGCAGTATTTT. Its protein is CASSQIRDTQYF. The receptor chain draws on TRBV3-1 and TRBJ2-3; no D gene can be assigned with confidence. The germline V gene encodes CDR1 LGHDT and CDR2 YNNKEL (reference sequence). V is pared back by 2 bases and J by 6 bases, with 6 bases lying between the germline termini. The CDR3 goes from the cysteine to the phenylalanine over 12 residues. The DNA shown is the 36-base CDR3, in frame from base 1.